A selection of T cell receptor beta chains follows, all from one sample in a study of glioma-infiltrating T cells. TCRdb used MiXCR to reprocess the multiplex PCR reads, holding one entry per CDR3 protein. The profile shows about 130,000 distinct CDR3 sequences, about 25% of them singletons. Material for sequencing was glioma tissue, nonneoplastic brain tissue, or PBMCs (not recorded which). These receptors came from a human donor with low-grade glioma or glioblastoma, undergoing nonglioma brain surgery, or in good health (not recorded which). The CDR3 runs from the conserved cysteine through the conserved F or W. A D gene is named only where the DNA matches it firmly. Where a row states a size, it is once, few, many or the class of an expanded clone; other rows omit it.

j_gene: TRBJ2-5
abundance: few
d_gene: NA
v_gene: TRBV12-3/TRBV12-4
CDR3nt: TGTGCCAGCAGTCTAGAGACCCAGTACTTC
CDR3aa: CASSLETQYF

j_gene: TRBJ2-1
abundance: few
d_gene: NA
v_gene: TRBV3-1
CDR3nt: TGTGCCAGCAGCCAAGCCCCCGGGAGTGAGCAGTTCTTC
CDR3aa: CASSQAPGSEQFF

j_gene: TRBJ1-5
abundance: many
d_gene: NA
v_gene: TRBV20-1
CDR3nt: TGCAGTGCTAGAGGGGAGGGCAATCAGCCCCAGCATTTT
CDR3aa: CSARGEGNQPQHF

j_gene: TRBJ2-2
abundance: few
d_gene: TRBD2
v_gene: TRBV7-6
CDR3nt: TGTGCTAGCAGCTTAGGCGGGGGGCCCAGCACCGGGGAGCTGTTTTTT
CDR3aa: CASSLGGGPSTGELFF

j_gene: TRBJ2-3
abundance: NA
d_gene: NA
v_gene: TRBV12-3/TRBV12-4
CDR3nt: TGTGCCAGCACGCTATTAAGAGATACGCAGTATTTT
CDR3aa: CASTLLRDTQYF

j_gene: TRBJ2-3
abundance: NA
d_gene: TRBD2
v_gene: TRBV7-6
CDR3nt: TGTGCCAGCAGCCGGGGACTAGCGGGGGCGACCACAGATACGCAGTATTTT
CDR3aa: CASSRGLAGATTDTQYF

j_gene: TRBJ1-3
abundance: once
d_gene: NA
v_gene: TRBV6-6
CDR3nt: TGTGCCAGCAGCTCCTTGGGGGCGGGGACTGGAAACACCATATATTTT
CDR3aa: CASSSLGAGTGNTIYF

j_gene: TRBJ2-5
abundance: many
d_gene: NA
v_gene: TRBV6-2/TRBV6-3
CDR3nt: TGTGCCAGCAAGACAGCCGAGACCCAGTACTTC
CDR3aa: CASKTAETQYF

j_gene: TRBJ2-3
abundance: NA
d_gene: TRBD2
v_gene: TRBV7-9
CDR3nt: TGTGACAGCAGACCACACGGGGGGGGGACAGATACGCAGTATTTT
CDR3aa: CDSRPHGGGTDTQYF

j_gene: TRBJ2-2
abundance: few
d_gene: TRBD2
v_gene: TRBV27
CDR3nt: TGTGCCAGCAGTCCCTGGACTAGCGGGGGCCCCAACACCGGGGAGCTGTTTTTT
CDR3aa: CASSPWTSGGPNTGELFF

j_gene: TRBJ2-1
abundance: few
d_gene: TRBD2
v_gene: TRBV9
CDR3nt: TGTGCCAGCAGCGTAGTCAGGACTAGCGGATCAATCAATGAGCAGTTCTTC
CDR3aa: CASSVVRTSGSINEQFF

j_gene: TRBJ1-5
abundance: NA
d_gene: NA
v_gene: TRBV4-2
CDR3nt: TGTGCCAGCAGCCAAGGTACATGGGGCCGGCAGCCCCAGCATTTT
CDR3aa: CASSQGTWGRQPQHF

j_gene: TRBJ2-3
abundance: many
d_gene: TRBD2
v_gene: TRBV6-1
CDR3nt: TGTGCCAGCAGCCCGGGACTAGCGGTTACTAGCACAGATACGCAGTATTTT
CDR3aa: CASSPGLAVTSTDTQYF

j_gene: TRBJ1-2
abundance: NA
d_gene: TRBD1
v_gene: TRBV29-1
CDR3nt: TGCAGCGTTGAACTGACAGGGCTGGATGGCTACACCTTC
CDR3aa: CSVELTGLDGYTF

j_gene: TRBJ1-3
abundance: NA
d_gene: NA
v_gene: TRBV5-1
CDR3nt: TGCGCCAGCAGCGCCTCAGGGACTTTTGGAAACACCATATATTTT
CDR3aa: CASSASGTFGNTIYF

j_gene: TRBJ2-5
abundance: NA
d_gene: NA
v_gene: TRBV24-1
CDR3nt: TGTGCCACCAGTGATGTACAAGAGACCCAGTACTTC
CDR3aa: CATSDVQETQYF

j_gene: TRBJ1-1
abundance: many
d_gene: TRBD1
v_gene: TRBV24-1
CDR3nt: TGTGCCACCAGTGATTCCCGGACAGGGTTGAACACTGAAGCTTTCTTT
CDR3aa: CATSDSRTGLNTEAFF

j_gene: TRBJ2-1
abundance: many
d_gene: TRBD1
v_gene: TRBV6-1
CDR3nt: TGTGCCAGCAGAAAGGACAGGGGAGGCGATGAGCAGTTCTTC
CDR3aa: CASRKDRGGDEQFF

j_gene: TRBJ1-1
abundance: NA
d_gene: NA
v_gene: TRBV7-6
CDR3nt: TGTGCCAGCAGTCAAGGCCTAGGCACTGAAGCTTTCTTT
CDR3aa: CASSQGLGTEAFF

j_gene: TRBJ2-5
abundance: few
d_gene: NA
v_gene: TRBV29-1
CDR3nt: TGCAGCGCTTGGGAAGAGACCCAGTACTTC
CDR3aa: CSAWEETQYF

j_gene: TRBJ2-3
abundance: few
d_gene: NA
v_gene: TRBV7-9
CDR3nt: TGTGCCAGCAGCAGGGGGGCAGCAGATACGCAGTATTTT
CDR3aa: CASSRGAADTQYF

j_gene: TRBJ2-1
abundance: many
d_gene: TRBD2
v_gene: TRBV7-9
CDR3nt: TGTGCCAGCAGCCGGCCAAGTAGCGGGTTCAATGAGCAGTTCTTC
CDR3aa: CASSRPSSGFNEQFF

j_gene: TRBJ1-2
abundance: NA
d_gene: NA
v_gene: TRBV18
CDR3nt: TGTGCCAGCTCACCAGGAGACGGGGACGGCTACACCTTC
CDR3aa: CASSPGDGDGYTF

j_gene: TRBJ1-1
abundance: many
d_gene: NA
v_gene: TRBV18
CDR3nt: TGTGCCAGCTCACAAATAAATACTCTCGGGACAAGGACTGAAGCTTTCTTT
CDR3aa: CASSQINTLGTRTEAFF

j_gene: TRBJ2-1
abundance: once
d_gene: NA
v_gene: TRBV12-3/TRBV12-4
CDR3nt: TGTGCCAGCAGTTCCGGGCGGGTCTCCTACAATGAGCGGTTCTTC
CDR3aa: CASSSGRVSYNERFF

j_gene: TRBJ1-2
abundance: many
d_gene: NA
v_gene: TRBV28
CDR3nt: TGTGCCAGCAGTCAGGGGCAGAACTATGGCTACACCTTC
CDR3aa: CASSQGQNYGYTF

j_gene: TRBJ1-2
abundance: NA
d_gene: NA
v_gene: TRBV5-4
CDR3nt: TGTGCCAGCAGCTTGCAAGACTTTTCCTATGGCTACACCTTC
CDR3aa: CASSLQDFSYGYTF

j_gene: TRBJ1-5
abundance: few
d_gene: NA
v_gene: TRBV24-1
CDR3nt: TGTGCCACCAGTGATAGAGGGGGTTCTGGTCAGCCCCAGCATTTT
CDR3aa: CATSDRGGSGQPQHF

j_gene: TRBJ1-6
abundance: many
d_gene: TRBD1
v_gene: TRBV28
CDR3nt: TGTGCCAGCAGTGGACAGGTTAATAATTCACCCCTCCACTTT
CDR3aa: CASSGQVNNSPLHF

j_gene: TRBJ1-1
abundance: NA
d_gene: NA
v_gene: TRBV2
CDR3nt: TGTGCCAGCAGCAGGCCGAACACTGAAGCTTTCTTT
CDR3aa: CASSRPNTEAFF

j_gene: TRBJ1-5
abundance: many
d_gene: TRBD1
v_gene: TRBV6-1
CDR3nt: TGTGCCAGCAGTGAATACAGGGGTAGCAATCAGCCCCAGCATTTT
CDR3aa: CASSEYRGSNQPQHF

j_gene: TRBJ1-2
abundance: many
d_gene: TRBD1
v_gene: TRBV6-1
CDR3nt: TGTGCCAGCAGTGGAGGGACAGCACTTAACTATGGCTACACCTTC
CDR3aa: CASSGGTALNYGYTF

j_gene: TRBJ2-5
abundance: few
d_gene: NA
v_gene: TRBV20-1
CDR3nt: TGCAGTGCTAGAGCCCCGGTTGCGGGGACCGGGGAGACCCAGTACTTC
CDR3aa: CSARAPVAGTGETQYF

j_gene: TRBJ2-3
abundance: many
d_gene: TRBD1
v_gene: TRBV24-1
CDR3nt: TGTGCCACCAGTGATGCATCGGGACAGGGGGCATCGGATACGCAGTATTTT
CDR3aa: CATSDASGQGASDTQYF

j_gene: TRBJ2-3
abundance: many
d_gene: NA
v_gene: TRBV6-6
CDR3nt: TGTGCCAGCAGTTACCACAATACCCCTAGCACAGATACGCAGTATTTT
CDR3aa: CASSYHNTPSTDTQYF

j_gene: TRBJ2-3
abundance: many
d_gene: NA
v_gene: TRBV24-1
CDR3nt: TGTGCCACCAACACGGACTTCGGGGATACGCAGTATTTT
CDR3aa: CATNTDFGDTQYF

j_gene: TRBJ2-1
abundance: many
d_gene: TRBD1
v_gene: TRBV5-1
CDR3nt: TGCGCCAGCAGTTCCGGACAGGGGGGGCGCCAAGAGCAGTTCTTC
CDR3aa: CASSSGQGGRQEQFF

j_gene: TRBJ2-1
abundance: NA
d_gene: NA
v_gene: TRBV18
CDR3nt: TGTGCCAGCTCCCCCTACTCCCTAGCATCCTACAATGAGCAGTTCTTC
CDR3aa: CASSPYSLASYNEQFF

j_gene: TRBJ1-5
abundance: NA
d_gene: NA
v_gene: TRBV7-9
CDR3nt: TGTGCCAGCAGCCCGATACGAGGGAACAATCAGCCCCAGCATTTT
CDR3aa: CASSPIRGNNQPQHF

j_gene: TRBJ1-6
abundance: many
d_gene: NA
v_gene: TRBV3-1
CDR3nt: TGTGCCAGCAGAAGAACGGTTTTCGGTTCACCCCTCCACTTT
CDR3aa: CASRRTVFGSPLHF

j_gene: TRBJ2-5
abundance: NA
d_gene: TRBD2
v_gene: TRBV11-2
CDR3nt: TGTGCCAGCAGCGACGGGACTAGCGGACCTCAAGAGACCCAGTACTTC
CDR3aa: CASSDGTSGPQETQYF

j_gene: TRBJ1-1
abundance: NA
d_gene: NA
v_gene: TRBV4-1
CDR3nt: TGCGCCAGCAGCCAAGCTCAGGGGAACACTGAAGCTTTCTTT
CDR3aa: CASSQAQGNTEAFF

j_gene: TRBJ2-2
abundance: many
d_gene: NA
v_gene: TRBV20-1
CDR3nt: TGCAGTGCTAGCGCACCGACAGGGAACACCGGGGAGCTGTTTTTT
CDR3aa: CSASAPTGNTGELFF

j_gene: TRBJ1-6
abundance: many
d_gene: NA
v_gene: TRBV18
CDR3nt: TGTGCCAGCTCACCCGAGACCGCGAATTCACCCCTCCACTTT
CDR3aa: CASSPETANSPLHF

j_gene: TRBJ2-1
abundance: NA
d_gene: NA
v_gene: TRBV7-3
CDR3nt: TGTGCCAGCAGCTTAGGGGGAATTGGATACACTGAGCAGTTCTTC
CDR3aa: CASSLGGIGYTEQFF

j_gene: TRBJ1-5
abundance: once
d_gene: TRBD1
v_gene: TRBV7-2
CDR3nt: TGTGCCAGCAGCTTAGGGACAGGGGTGAAGCCCCAGCATTTT
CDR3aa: CASSLGTGVKPQHF

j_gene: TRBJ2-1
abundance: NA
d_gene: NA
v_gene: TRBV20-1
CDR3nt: TGCAGTGCTAGCGGATCCCTTGGGGATGAGCAGTTCTTC
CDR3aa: CSASGSLGDEQFF

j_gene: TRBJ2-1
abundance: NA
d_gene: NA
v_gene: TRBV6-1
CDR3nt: TGTGTCAGCAGGGACTCCCCGTCTTCCTACAATGAGCAGTTCTTC
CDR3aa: CVSRDSPSSYNEQFF

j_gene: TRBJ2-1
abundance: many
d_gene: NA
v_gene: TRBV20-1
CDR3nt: TGCAGTGCTGGCGACAGGACTTCCTACAATGAGCAGTTCTTC
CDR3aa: CSAGDRTSYNEQFF

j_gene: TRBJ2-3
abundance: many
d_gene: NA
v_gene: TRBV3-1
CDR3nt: TGTGCCAGCAGCCCAACAGGCACAGATACGCAGTATTTT
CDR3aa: CASSPTGTDTQYF

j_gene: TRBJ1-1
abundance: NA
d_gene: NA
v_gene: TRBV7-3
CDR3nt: TGTGCCAGCAGCTTATGGGGGGTCGAGAACACTGAAGCTTTCTTT
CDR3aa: CASSLWGVENTEAFF

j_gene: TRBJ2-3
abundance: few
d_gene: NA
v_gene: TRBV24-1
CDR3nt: TGTGCCACCAGTGATCAGACCCCCGGGACCCAGGATACGCAGTATTTT
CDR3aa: CATSDQTPGTQDTQYF

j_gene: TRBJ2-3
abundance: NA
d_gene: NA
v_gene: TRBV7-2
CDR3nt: TGTGCCAGCAGCTTAATTGGGGCCGATACGCAGTATTTT
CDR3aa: CASSLIGADTQYF

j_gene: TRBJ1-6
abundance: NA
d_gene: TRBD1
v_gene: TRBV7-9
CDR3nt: TGTGCCAGCAGCCCCGGACAGGGTTGGTCACCCCTCCACTTT
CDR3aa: CASSPGQGWSPLHF

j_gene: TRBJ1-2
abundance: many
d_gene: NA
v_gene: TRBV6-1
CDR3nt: TGTGCCAGCAGAAGGGGGGCCTATGGCTACACCTTC
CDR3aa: CASRRGAYGYTF

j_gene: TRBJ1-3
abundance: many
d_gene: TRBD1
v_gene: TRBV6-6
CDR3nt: TGTGCCAGCAGTTACTCGACAGGGCAAACTGGAAACACCATATATTTT
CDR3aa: CASSYSTGQTGNTIYF

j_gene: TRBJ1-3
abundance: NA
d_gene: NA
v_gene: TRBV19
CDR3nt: TGTGCCACCAGAACAGGGAGATATGACACCATATATTTT
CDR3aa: CATRTGRYDTIYF

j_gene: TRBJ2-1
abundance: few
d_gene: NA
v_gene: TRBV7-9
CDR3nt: TGTGCCAGCAGCCAATCGTCCGAGCAGTTCTTC
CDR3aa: CASSQSSEQFF

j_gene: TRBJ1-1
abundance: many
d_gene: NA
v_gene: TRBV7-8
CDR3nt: TGTGCCAGCAGCTTATGGACCGCAGGGCGTGTAGTAGCTTTCTTT
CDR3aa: CASSLWTAGRVVAFF

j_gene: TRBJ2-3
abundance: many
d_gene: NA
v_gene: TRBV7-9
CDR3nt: TGTGCCAGCAGCTTATTTCCTCTCCAAGATCCGGCAGATACGCAGTATTTT
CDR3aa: CASSLFPLQDPADTQYF